This T cell receptor (beta chain) derives from a study of blood T cells in healthy people across ages. Overall study: The capture of about one barcoded beta molecule per two T cells was achieved by template switching.

A second PCR of roughly 7 to 11 cycles used a sample-barcoded 5' primer and a J-beta primer mix. TCRdb reprocessed the 5' RACE reads with MiXCR, giving one entry per CDR3 protein. The data show 650,000 to 700,000 distinct CDR3 sequences, 32% seen once. CDR3 size: 15 residues. Looked up from germline, CDR1 is KGHDR and CDR2 is SFDVKD. For this clonotype: Given a much more abundant clone one base away, this may be a read error.

Isolation per sample recovered at least 7 million PBMCs. The sequencing sample was made of blood. The source of this sequence is a woman aged 80 or over in good health. The chain is built from TRBV24-1 and TRBJ2-5; TRBD1 is a possible D gene (6 bases). CDR3 DNA sequence: TGTGCCACCAGTGATGGGACATTCGGGACCGAGATCCAGTACTTC. Translation: CATSDGTFGTEIQYF.